Here is one T cell receptor (beta chain) with its context. Its specificity is unknown. The table came from immunoSEQ multiplex PCR; TCRdb's copy has only in-frame clones and leaves some out. The sample lists around 60,000 clones, approximately 93% occurring once. Donors were drawn from the approximately 120-subject validation cohort, separate from the approximately 700-subject first cohort. The source of the sample is a study of cytomegalovirus exposure and HLA in healthy donors. Study-wide points: As confirmed in vitro, a few CMV-associated chains were specific for CMV antigens. One later analysis, an examination of the 100 to 150 validation repertoires, found that first-cohort TCR clusters tended to co-occur in them.

V lost 3 bases to trimming and J lost 1 base, with 10 bases between them. CDR3 length: 14 amino acids. Per the germline V gene, CDR1 is SGHAT and CDR2 is FQNNGV. The source material was PBMCs. The receptor comes from a man younger than 35 in good health and CMV-seropositive. This chain connects TRBV11-2 to TRBJ2-7; the D is unclear. CDR3 loop: CASSFPGRSYEQYF. The CDR3 DNA sequence: TGTGCCAGCAGCTTCCCGGGTAGATCCTACGAGCAGTACTTC.